This T cell receptor beta chain was sequenced in a study of cytomegalovirus exposure and HLA in healthy donors. Trimming left V 0 bases short and J 4 bases short, with 10 bases between. CDR1 is SGHTA, CDR2 FQGNSA, per germline. The CDR3 sequence is 15 residues long. The PCR ran on 60 Vbeta and 13 Jbeta primers. TCRdb's table, derived via immunoSEQ multiplex PCR, lists solely in-frame clones and lacks some. The data hold around 210,000 clones, with about three quarters observed a single time. The rearrangement joins TRBV7-2 to TRBJ2-1; no clear D gene. Sequencing was performed on PBMCs. The receptor was isolated from a boy aged 5 to 17 in good health and CMV-seronegative. CDR3 in amino acids: CASSLAVAIYNEQFF. Here the CDR3 DNA reads TGTGCCAGCAGCTTAGCGGTGGCCATATACAATGAGCAGTTCTTC.